This T cell receptor beta chain was found in a study of T cell changes during pregnancy in multiple sclerosis. This clone was counted a single time. The protocol was immunoSEQ multiplex PCR, while the TCRdb copy is restricted to in-frame clones and leaves out a portion. The sample lists 45,000 to 55,000 clones, around 94% occurring once. Germline CDR1 MNHEY, CDR2 SMNVEV (reference sequence). Trimming cost V 3 bases and J 4 bases, with 9 bases left between them. CDR3 length equals 14 residues. This sequence originates from a female donor with multiple sclerosis, enrolled in a pregnancy study. The chain couples TRBV27 to TRBJ2-2, with D possibly TRBD1 on 5 matching bases. The material sequenced was CD8+ T cells from peripheral blood mononuclear cells, taken before pregnancy. CDR3 bases: TGTGCCAGCAGTTTTAGGGGAAGCACCGGGGAGCTGTTTTTT. It specifies CASSFRGSTGELFF.